One sample yielded the 10 T cell receptor beta chains listed below, sequenced in a study of OX40 agonist ivuxolimab in advanced cancers. Sequencing used immunoSEQ multiplex PCR; TCRdb keeps in-frame clones, though not all of them. The sample has about 20,000 clones; 86% are singletons. The starting material was CD4+ or CD8+ T cells sorted from blood, obtained in a trial of the OX40 agonist ivuxolimab. These receptors originate from an adult with an advanced solid tumor such as melanoma, head and neck, liver or kidney cancer.

The chain recombines TRBV9 with TRBJ2-6, with 7 bases matching TRBD2. Germline V gives CDR1 SGDLS, CDR2 YYNGEE. Trimming at V came to 3 bases and at J to 8 bases, leaving 11 bases not matched to a gene. This CDR3 spans 16 amino acids. The CDR3 DNA reads as TGTGCCAGCAGCGGAACTAGCGTGAGTAGATCCAACGTCCTGACTTTC. Its translation is CASSGTSVSRSNVLTF. The whole variable domain, filled in from reference TRBV9 and TRBJ2-6, reads DSGVTQTPKHLITATGQRVTLRCSPRSGDLSVYWYQQSLDQGLQFLIQYYNGEERAKGNILERFSAQQFPDLHSELNLSSLELGDSALYFCASSGTSVSRSNVLTFGAGSRLTVL.

Here the CDR3 reads CASTPTRYNEQFF. The CDR3 DNA follows: TGTGCCAGCACCCCCACCAGGTACAATGAGCAGTTCTTC. The chain employs TRBV11-2 and TRBJ2-1, with D hard to call. The ends were cut back, 7 bases at V and 4 bases at J, with 11 bases in the middle. Germline values: CDR1 SGHAT, CDR2 FQNNGV. The CDR3 loop spans 13 amino acids.

This sequence joins TRBV4-1 and TRBJ2-1, with D unresolved. The length of the CDR3 is 12 residues. CDR1 is MGHRA and CDR2 is YSYEKL in the germline V gene. The V gene lost 1 base and the J gene lost 5 bases, with 3 bases spanning the gap. CDR3 region: CASSQGNNEQFF. CDR3 nucleotide sequence: TGCGCCAGCAGCCAAGGGAACAATGAGCAGTTCTTC.

This clone was seen a handful of times. CDR3 coding DNA: TGTGCCAGCAGCTACACCGGGACGGGCGGTACTGAAGCTTTCTTT. Encoded protein: CASSYTGTGGTEAFF. The genes are TRBV9 and TRBJ1-1, with D possibly matching TRBD1 (5 bases). The V gene's germline CDR1 is SGDLS and CDR2 YYNGEE. CDR3 size: 15 residues. Trimming pared 4 bases from V and 5 bases from J, leaving 18 bases between.

This clone has a handful of counts. This sequence joins TRBV6-6 and TRBJ1-5; 10 nucleotides align to TRBD1. Losses at the gene ends were 10 bases for V and 2 bases for J; bases not matched to a gene: 5. In germline, CDR1 is MNHNY, CDR2 SVGAGI (reference sequence). The CDR3 has 14 amino acids. CDR3 residues: CATRQGAGNQPQHF. The CDR3 DNA reads as TGTGCCACCCGACAGGGGGCCGGCAATCAGCCCCAGCATTTT.

This clone was observed once. V is TRBV4-2 and J is TRBJ2-7; 12 positions match TRBD2. This CDR3 has 15 amino acids. Germline V CDR1 and CDR2: LGHNA, YNFKEQ. The ends lost 5 bases at V and 6 bases at J; junction bases unmatched: 8. The CDR3 loop reads CASSSTSGRTGEQYF. The CDR3 nucleotides are TGTGCCAGCAGCTCGACTAGCGGGAGAACCGGCGAGCAGTACTTC.

The chain joins TRBV15 to TRBJ2-3; 7 nucleotides match TRBD1. J lost 6 bases, V lost 2 bases, and 2 bases had no gene match. Germline V gene data show CDR1 as LNHNV and CDR2 as YYDKDF (reference sequence). The CDR3 consists of 13 residues. For the CDR3, the DNA is TGTGCCACCAGCAGAACCAGGGGGGATACGCAGTATTTT. It is translated as CATSRTRGDTQYF. The complete variable domain, with remaining parts taken from reference TRBV15 and TRBJ2-3, reads DAMVIQNPRYQVTQFGKPVTLSCSQTLNHNVMYWYQQKSSQAPKLLFHYYDKDFNNEADTPDNFQSRRPNTSFCFLDIRSPGLGDTAMYLCATSRTRGDTQYFGPGTRLTVL.

V gene TRBV28 combines with J gene TRBJ2-7; 9 bases are shared with TRBD1. The trim removed 6 bases at V and 3 bases at J, leaving 6 bases unmatched. CDR3 length: 14 residues. Germline V lookup: CDR1 MDHEN, CDR2 SYDVKM. The CDR3 sequence: CASSSGTGRYEQYF. The CDR3 coding sequence is TGTGCCAGCAGCTCCGGGACAGGGCGCTACGAGCAGTACTTC.

The genes are TRBV28 and TRBJ1-5, with D possibly TRBD1 on 5 matching bases. Germline CDR1 is MDHEN and CDR2 is SYDVKM. V was pared by 2 bases and J by 5 bases, with 7 bases between. This CDR3 is built from 13 residues. CDR3 amino acids: CASSLLGDQPQHF. DNA of the CDR3: TGTGCCAGCAGTTTACTAGGGGATCAGCCCCAGCATTTT.

J is TRBJ2-1 and V is TRBV5-5; tentative D call: TRBD2 (6 bases). The CDR3 is 15 amino acids. The V and J ends lost 9 bases and 9 bases respectively, with 25 bases between them. CDR1 is SGHKS, CDR2 YYEKEE, per germline (reference sequence). The CDR3 DNA reads as TGTGCCACGTTCCCTCCGGGACTCTCGGTCGGTGAGCAGTTCTTC. Translated, it gives CATFPPGLSVGEQFF.